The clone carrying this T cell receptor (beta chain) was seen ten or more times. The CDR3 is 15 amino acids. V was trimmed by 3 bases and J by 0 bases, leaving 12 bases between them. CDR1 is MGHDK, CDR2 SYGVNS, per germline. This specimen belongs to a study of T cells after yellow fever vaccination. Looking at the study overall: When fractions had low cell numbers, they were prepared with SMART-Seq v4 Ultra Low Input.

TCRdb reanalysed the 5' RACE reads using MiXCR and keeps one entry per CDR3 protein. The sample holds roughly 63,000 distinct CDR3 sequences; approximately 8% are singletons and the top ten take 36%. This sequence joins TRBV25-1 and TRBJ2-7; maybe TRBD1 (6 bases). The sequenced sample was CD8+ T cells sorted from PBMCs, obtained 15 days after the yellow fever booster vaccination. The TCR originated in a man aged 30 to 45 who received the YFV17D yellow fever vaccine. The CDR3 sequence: CASSEGAVSSYEQYF. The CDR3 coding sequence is TGTGCCAGCAGTGAGGGGGCGGTGAGCTCCTACGAGCAGTACTTC.